The sequence of this TCR beta chain was determined in a study of T-cell memory formation after mild COVID-19. Each CDR3 protein gets one entry after TCRdb re-called the 5' RACE reads with MiXCR. Among approximately 340,000 distinct CDR3 sequences listed, more than 15% were seen once. The CDR3 sequence is 12 residues long. CDR1 and CDR2 from the germline V gene are SNHLY and FYNNEI. Trimming removed 6 bases from V and 7 bases from J, with 10 bases in between. The source material was PBMCs or a T cell subset sorted from them (not recorded which). The chain couples TRBV2 to TRBJ2-1; tentatively, D is TRBD1 or TRBD2 (5 bases each). The TCR was taken from a man aged 18 to 35 who had mild COVID-19 (a few samples of this study predate the infection). Cell type and time point are not known. The CDR3 DNA reads TGTGCCAGCAGGGGGGATGGGAATGAGCAGTTCTTC. Amino acid sequence: CASRGDGNEQFF.